The rows below give T cell receptor beta chains drawn from one sample of a study of blood T cells in healthy people across ages. TCRdb fed the 5' RACE reads into MiXCR, producing one record per CDR3 protein. The table records 1 million or so distinct CDR3 sequences, 35% to 55% of them present only once. Sequencing used blood. The receptors derive from a woman aged 60-75 years in good health. Each CDR3 is given with its conserved first and last residue. The D gene is left open where the match is weak. A clone size is listed for some rows: how often the clone was seen (once, few, many), or a class if it is expanded.

J,V,D,length,size,CDR3,DNA
TRBJ2-7,TRBV20-1,TRBD2,13,once,CSAIDGRAYEQYF,TGCAGTGCTATCGACGGGAGGGCCTACGAGCAGTACTTC
TRBJ2-7,TRBV20-1,TRBD2,17,once,CSARDHFLSGSLNEQYF,TGCAGTGCTAGAGATCATTTCCTAAGCGGGAGTCTGAATGAGCAGTACTTC
TRBJ2-5,TRBV13,-,13,many,CASSLVSVETQYF,TGTGCCAGCAGCTTAGTTTCGGTGGAGACCCAGTACTTC
TRBJ1-1,TRBV5-6,TRBD1,16,-,CASSWGPTGRVGVAFF,TGTGCCAGCAGCTGGGGGCCGACAGGGAGGGTCGGTGTAGCTTTCTTT
TRBJ2-1,TRBV30,TRBD1,15,-,CAWRRGDRGYNEQFF,TGTGCCTGGAGAAGAGGGGACAGGGGATACAATGAGCAGTTCTTC
TRBJ2-7,TRBV6-2/TRBV6-3,TRBD2,15,-,CASSYGTSGSVEQYF,TGTGCCAGCAGTTACGGGACTAGCGGGAGCGTCGAGCAGTACTTC
TRBJ2-7,TRBV29-1,TRBD1,12,few,CSVGQGRYEQYF,TGCAGCGTTGGACAGGGGCGGTACGAGCAGTACTTC
TRBJ1-5,TRBV5-1,TRBD1,16,few,CASSPGTGFPNQPQHF,TGCGCCAGCAGCCCCGGGACAGGCTTTCCCAATCAGCCCCAGCATTTT
TRBJ2-7,TRBV29-1,-,13,many,CSVLSGDRYEQYF,TGCAGCGTTCTTTCAGGGGACCGCTACGAGCAGTACTTC
TRBJ2-2,TRBV7-2,-,15,-,CASSSRTSSTGELFF,TGTGCCAGCAGCTCCCGCACTAGTTCCACCGGGGAGCTGTTTTTT
TRBJ1-2,TRBV7-2,-,12,-,CASRSGVAGYTF,TGTGCCAGCAGGTCAGGGGTCGCTGGCTACACCTTC
TRBJ2-3,TRBV29-1,TRBD2,20,-,CSVEDVGLAGGYFDTDPQYF,TGCAGCGTTGAAGATGTAGGGCTAGCGGGAGGGTACTTCGACACAGATCCGCAGTATTTT
TRBJ1-2,TRBV6-2/TRBV6-3,-,13,-,CAGSLTANYGYTF,TGTGCCGGCAGCCTGACGGCAAACTATGGCTACACCTTC
TRBJ2-3,TRBV6-2/TRBV6-3,TRBD2,19,few,CASSSSLAGLLSSTDTQYF,TGTGCCAGCTCCTCCTCTCTAGCGGGTCTATTGTCTAGCACAGATACGCAGTATTTT
TRBJ1-4,TRBV7-9,-,16,many,CASSAEGGHITTKLFF,TGTGCCAGCAGCGCCGAGGGCGGACATATAACGACTAAACTGTTTTTT
TRBJ1-4,TRBV5-6,TRBD1,14,-,CASSSAGTVEKLFF,TGTGCCAGCAGCTCCGCCGGGACAGTAGAAAAACTGTTTTTT
TRBJ2-5,TRBV29-1,-,11,few,CSVKSIETQYF,TGCAGCGTGAAGAGCATAGAGACCCAGTACTTC
TRBJ2-5,TRBV28,-,12,few,CATGEVRETQYF,TGTGCCACCGGGGAGGTTCGGGAGACCCAGTACTTC
TRBJ1-1,TRBV5-1,-,13,-,CASSYHMNTEAFF,TGCGCCAGCAGCTACCATATGAACACTGAAGCTTTCTTT
TRBJ2-7,TRBV20-1,-,13,-,CSASRSGLVEQYF,TGCAGTGCTAGCCGCTCAGGGTTGGTCGAGCAGTACTTC
TRBJ1-2,TRBV9,-,13,few,CASSVSPGYGYTF,TGTGCCAGCAGCGTGAGCCCTGGGTATGGCTACACCTTC
TRBJ2-1,TRBV9,-,15,-,CASSNPARAYNEQFF,TGTGCCAGCAGCAACCCTGCGCGGGCCTACAATGAGCAGTTCTTC
TRBJ2-7,TRBV9,TRBD2,16,-,CASSVEVAGAWNEQYF,TGTGCCAGCAGCGTAGAGGTAGCGGGAGCTTGGAATGAGCAGTACTTC
TRBJ2-3,TRBV7-9,TRBD2,16,-,CASSLWASGDTDTQYF,TGTGCCAGCAGCTTATGGGCTAGCGGGGACACAGATACGCAGTATTTT
TRBJ2-6,TRBV6-5,-,14,-,CASSPSTGANVLTF,TGTGCCAGCAGTCCGTCCACTGGGGCCAACGTCCTGACTTTC
TRBJ2-1,TRBV6-5,TRBD2,11,-,CASKGLIEQFF,TGTGCCAGCAAGGGACTAATTGAGCAGTTCTTC
TRBJ1-2,TRBV20-1,-,14,once,CSAYQTDLGYGYTF,TGCAGTGCTTATCAGACGGACCTGGGCTATGGCTACACCTTC